One sample yielded the 25 T cell receptor beta chains listed below, sequenced in a study of tumor-infiltrating lymphocytes in oesophageal squamous cell carcinoma. One entry per CDR3 protein, called by TCRdb with MiXCR from the PCR reads. The table records some 16,000 distinct CDR3 sequences, about 50% of them present only once. Sequenced: esophageal tumor tissue. All receptors come from a male donor with esophageal squamous cell carcinoma.

Concerning this clonotype: The conserved phenylalanine or tryptophan normally closing the CDR3 is absent here, so this likely arose from a read error. Because the CDR3's place on the DNA is in doubt, the DNA is left out and the CDR3 is given as listed by TCRdb. The J gene is TRBJ2-7, the V gene TRBV7-8; the tabulated D call, TRBD2, remains unverified against the DNA. Germline V CDR1 and CDR2: SGHVS, FQNEAQ. A total of 16 residues make up the CDR3, ends included. The CDR3 protein is CASSFETEALITPPLS.

This rearrangement joins TRBV6-4 to TRBJ2-7, with 7 nucleotides matching TRBD2. Judging by the DNA end, TRBJ2-1 fits better; the J call may be wrong. CDR1 MRHNA and CDR2 SNTAGT come from the germline V gene. This CDR3 spans 14 amino acids. The chain's CDR3 is CATSSGFFSNEQFF. Written as DNA, the CDR3 is TGTGCCACCTCTAGCGGATTTTTTTCCAATGAGCAGTTCTTC.

Concerning this clonotype itself: Because the CDR3 is missing its conserved closing phenylalanine or tryptophan, this is likely a read error. Because the CDR3's place on the DNA is in doubt, the DNA is left out and the CDR3 is given as listed by TCRdb. The V gene is TRBV6-2 or TRBV6-3, the J gene TRBJ2-5; the listed D gene, TRBD1, was not tested against the DNA. Germline CDR1 MNHEY, CDR2 SVGEGT. Including both end residues, the CDR3 is 18 amino acids long. CDR3 sequence: CASRAPGEWLNYGYTFGS.

As DNA, the CDR3 is TGTGCCAGCAGCTTAAGGTTAGAGTCCTACAATGAGCAGTTCTTC. It is translated as CASSLRLESYNEQFF. The rearrangement joins TRBV7-6 to TRBJ2-1, with D unresolved. Germline V gene lookup returns CDR1 SGHVS and CDR2 FNYEAQ. The V end lost 2 bases, the J end lost 1 base, and 9 bases lay between the germline ends. The CDR3 is 15 amino acids.

This clonotype qualifies as medium-sized. The chain employs TRBV7-2 and TRBJ2-1; TRBD2 matches at 8 bases. Germline trimming cut 5 bases from V and 10 bases from J; bases unmatched to any gene: 10. The length of the CDR3 is 14 residues. Germline CDR1 is SGHTA and CDR2 is FQGNSA. DNA for the CDR3: TGTGCCAGCAGCCCCTTTAGGCGGGAGGTGGAGCAGTTCTTC. Translation: CASSPFRREVEQFF.

In this sample, this clonotype turned up many times. This chain connects TRBV18 to TRBJ1-2; D is unresolved. This CDR3 comprises 15 residues. Germline assignment: CDR1 KGHSH and CDR2 LQKENI. Trimming left V 2 bases short and J 5 bases short, with 15 bases between. CDR3 in amino acids: CASSPTREYGYGYTF. Here the CDR3 DNA reads TGTGCCAGCTCACCAACACGGGAATATGGGTATGGCTACACCTTC.

Concerning this clonotype itself: Likely a read error: the CDR3 ends without its conserved phenylalanine or tryptophan. Because the CDR3's place on the DNA is in doubt, the DNA is left out and the CDR3 is given as listed by TCRdb. The chain uses TRBV12-3 or TRBV12-4 and TRBJ2-7; no check of the table's D call, TRBD2, against the DNA was made. The CDR3 length is 16 residues, termini included. CDR3 in amino acids: CASSFVYMDYGYTFGS.

This clonotype was recorded at least ten times. A single base separates this from a much larger clone, so it may be a read error. The chain joins TRBV7-9 to TRBJ2-1, with TRBD1 identical over 8 bases. The better agreement between TRBJ2-7 and the DNA end casts doubt on the J call. This CDR3 region has 14 residues. Germline-derived CDR1 and CDR2 are SEHNR and FQNEAQ (reference sequence). The DNA for the CDR3 is TGTGCCAGCAGCCCCGGACAGGGATACAATGAGCAGTACTTC. Translating it yields CASSPGQGYNEQYF.

This chain connects TRBV6-1 to TRBJ2-7; D possibly matches TRBD1 or TRBD2 (5 bases each). Germline V gives CDR1 MNHNS, CDR2 SASEGT. The length of the CDR3 is 14 residues. Trimming cost V 4 bases and J 5 bases, with 15 bases left between them. CDR3 protein: CASSVRGESNEQYF. The CDR3 DNA reads TGTGCCAGCAGTGTGAGGGGCGAAAGCAACGAGCAGTACTTC.

The J gene is TRBJ2-7, the V gene TRBV5-3; 7 positions match TRBD2. TRBV5-3 is an open reading frame whose function is uncertain. V lost 8 bases and J lost 5; bases outside the gene matches: 16. This CDR3 region has 15 residues. The CDR3 is CASSPRAGLGHEQYF. The DNA for the CDR3 is TGTGCCAGCAGCCCCCGGGCCGGACTAGGCCACGAGCAGTACTTC.

The chain employs TRBV7-3 and TRBJ2-3, with 10 bases aligning to TRBD1. The V gene end was trimmed by 5 bases and the J gene end by 2 bases; junction bases not matched to a gene: 4. Germline CDR1 is SGHTA and CDR2 is FQGTGA. The CDR3 covers 15 residues. The CDR3: CASSPGQGNTDTQYF. The CDR3 region has the DNA TGTGCCAGCAGCCCGGGACAGGGGAACACAGATACGCAGTATTTT. Variable domain in full (rest from reference TRBV7-3 and TRBJ2-3): GAGVSQTPSNKVTEKGKYVELRCDPISGHTALYWYRQSLGQGPEFLIYFQGTGAADDSGLPNDRFFAVRPEGSVSTLKIQRTERGDSAVYLCASSPGQGNTDTQYFGPGTRLTVL.

This clonotype was recorded at least ten times. This could be a read error, since a much larger clone is one nucleotide away. The CDR3 protein is CASSTRGREYF. The CDR3 nucleotides are TGTGCCAGCAGTACCCGGGGGAGGGAGTACTTC. The chain recombines TRBV28 with TRBJ2-7; 7 bases align to TRBD2. The CDR3 contains 11 residues. The germline V gene encodes CDR1 MDHEN and CDR2 SYDVKM. Trimming took 5 bases from V and 11 from J; bases not matched to a gene: 6.

The genes are TRBV7-2 and TRBJ2-3, with no clear D. The CDR3 is 12 amino acids. In germline, CDR1 is SGHTA, CDR2 FQGNSA. Trimming shortened V by 5 bases and J by 2 bases, and 5 bases separated the two germline ends. CDR3 amino acids: CASSHYTDTQYF. In DNA, the CDR3 is TGTGCCAGCAGCCACTACACAGATACGCAGTATTTT.

The chain carries TRBV12-3 or TRBV12-4 and TRBJ2-3; D is uncertain. The better agreement between TRBJ2-7 and the DNA end casts doubt on the J call. There are 13 residues in the CDR3. The DNA of the CDR3 is TGTGCCAGCAGTGATGAGACTTCCTACGAGCAGTACTTC. Translating gives CASSDETSYEQYF.

This clonotype is medium-sized (0.01 to 0.1%) in the sample. The chain employs TRBV11-1 and TRBJ2-1; D might be TRBD2 (5 bases). Germline assignment: CDR1 SGHAT and CDR2 FQDESV (reference sequence). Trimming pared 5 bases from V and 8 bases from J, leaving 16 bases between. The CDR3 is 14 amino acids. The CDR3 DNA reads TGTGCCAGCAGCGGAGACGGGGTTTTGGATGAGCAGTTCTTC. It yields the protein CASSGDGVLDEQFF.

The chain recombines TRBV12-3 or TRBV12-4 with TRBJ2-4; possible D gene TRBD1, 5 bases. The J call is uncertain, as TRBJ2-7 better fits the DNA end. The CDR3 runs 14 residues. CDR3 amino acids: CASSPRVRSYEQYF. The CDR3 region has the DNA TGTGCCAGCAGTCCCAGGGTAAGGTCCTACGAGCAGTACTTC.

This clonotype ranks as medium-sized. The rearrangement uses TRBV7-2 and TRBJ2-3; unclear D gene. From germline, CDR1 is SGHTA and CDR2 FQGNSA. Trimming cost V 6 bases and J 2 bases, with 9 bases left between them. The CDR3 runs 13 residues. The CDR3: CASSFEYTDTQYF. As DNA, the CDR3 is TGTGCCAGCAGTTTCGAGTACACAGATACGCAGTATTTT.

The chain uses TRBV6-1 and TRBJ2-1; 9 bases line up with TRBD2. The CDR3 consists of 16 residues. V gave up 6 bases and J gave up 5 bases; unmatched junction bases: 11. Per germline, CDR1 MNHNS and CDR2 SASEGT. CDR3 sequence: CASRLMTSGGNNEQFF. In DNA form, the CDR3 reads TGTGCCAGCAGATTAATGACTAGCGGTGGGAACAATGAGCAGTTCTTC.

The chain couples TRBV11-2 to TRBJ2-7; TRBD2 matches at 11 bases. The length of the CDR3 is 17 residues. V lost 8 bases, J lost 4 bases, and 16 bases stayed unmatched. Per the germline V gene, CDR1 is SGHAT and CDR2 is FQNNGV. The CDR3 reads CASCRWATSGAEYEQYF. The CDR3 DNA is TGTGCCAGCTGCCGCTGGGCGACTAGCGGGGCCGAGTACGAGCAGTACTTC.

The genes are TRBV7-9 and TRBJ2-3; 8 nucleotides agree with TRBD2. V gave up 5 bases and J gave up 1 base; unmatched junction bases: 11. The V gene's germline CDR1 is SEHNR and CDR2 FQNEAQ (reference sequence). The CDR3 runs 17 residues. Here the CDR3 DNA reads TGTGCCAGCAGCGCGAAGATTGAGACTAGCGGCACAGATACGCAGTATTTT. Its protein is CASSAKIETSGTDTQYF.

This rearrangement joins TRBV7-6 to TRBJ2-6; possible D gene TRBD1, 5 bases. The DNA end favors TRBJ2-5, so the J call may be wrong. This CDR3 is built from 15 residues. CDR1 and CDR2 from the germline V gene are SGHVS and FNYEAQ. CDR3 loop: CASSPIRTSRETQYF. The CDR3 DNA follows: TGTGCCAGCAGCCCCATCCGGACATCTCGAGAGACCCAGTACTTC.

Judged by abundance, this clonotype is medium-sized (0.01 to 0.1%). This rearrangement joins TRBV12-3 or TRBV12-4 to TRBJ2-1, with D tentatively TRBD1 or TRBD2 (6 bases each). There are 14 residues in the CDR3. Trimming pared 2 bases from V and 6 bases from J, leaving 11 bases between. The CDR3 DNA follows: TGTGCCAGCAGTTTACGGGGGCGAAGCAATGAGCAGTTCTTC. This sequence encodes CASSLRGRSNEQFF.

This clonotype is medium-sized (0.01 to 0.1%) in the sample. The chain joins TRBV12-3 or TRBV12-4 to TRBJ2-1, with 9 bases lining up with TRBD2. This CDR3 contains 16 residues. V dropped 4 bases and J dropped 4; count of bases not matched to a gene: 8. The CDR3 reads CASSSFLAGAYNEQFF. As DNA, the CDR3 is TGTGCCAGCAGTTCCTTTTTAGCGGGGGCTTACAATGAGCAGTTCTTC.

This clonotype turned up a few times. V and J are TRBV13 and TRBJ1-1; unclear D gene. CDR1 PRHDT and CDR2 FYEKMQ come from the germline V gene (reference sequence). V was pared by 0 bases and J by 12 bases, with 8 bases between. The length of the CDR3 is 11 residues. The CDR3 nucleotides read TGTGCCAGCAGCTTAGGGGTAAACTCTTTCTTT. This codes for CASSLGVNSFF. The entire variable domain, with the rest obtained from reference TRBV13 and TRBJ1-1, is as follows: AAGVIQSPRHLIKEKRETATLKCYPIPRHDTVYWYQQGPGQDPQFLISFYEKMQSDKGSIPDRFSAQQFSDYHSELNMSSLELGDSALYFCASSLGVNSFFGQGTRLTVV.

The rearrangement uses TRBV6-5 and TRBJ2-4; D possibly corresponds to TRBD1 (6 bases). The last part of the DNA fits TRBJ2-7 better; the J call may be wrong. The CDR3 runs 13 residues. Per the germline V gene, CDR1 is MNHEY and CDR2 is SVGAGI. The CDR3, as DNA: TGTGCCAGCAGTGAACAGGGCAACTACGAGCAGTACTTC. It encodes CASSEQGNYEQYF.